Listed here are 20 T cell receptor beta chains from one sample, sequenced in a study of OX40 agonist ivuxolimab in advanced cancers. The protocol was immunoSEQ multiplex PCR, while the TCRdb copy is restricted to in-frame clones and leaves out a portion. The sample records 90,000 to 120,000 clones, approximately 90% being singletons. The source was CD4+ or CD8+ T cells sorted from blood, collected in a trial of the OX40 agonist ivuxolimab. The source is an adult with an advanced solid tumor such as melanoma, head and neck, liver or kidney cancer.

In its sample, this clone was seen once. V gene TRBV7-2 combines with J gene TRBJ2-1, with D perhaps given as TRBD1 or TRBD2 (6 bases each). The V gene's germline CDR1 is SGHTA and CDR2 FQGNSA. CDR3 length: 15 residues. V shed 3 bases and J shed 0 bases, with 9 bases lying between them. CDR3 coding DNA: TGTGCCAGCAGCTTTGGAGGGGGCTCCTACAATGAGCAGTTCTTC. It is translated as CASSFGGGSYNEQFF.

CDR3 bases: TGTGCCAGCAGCATCAGTTCCACCGGGGAGCTGTTTTTT. Encoded protein: CASSISSTGELFF. V is TRBV7-2 and J is TRBJ2-2, with no clear D. CDR1 is SGHTA and CDR2 is FQGNSA in the germline V gene. The CDR3 is 13 residues long. The V end lost 5 bases, the J end lost 4 bases, and 8 bases lay between the germline ends.

The V gene is TRBV6-5, the J gene TRBJ1-6, with D hard to call. V was trimmed by 2 bases and J by 7 bases, leaving 12 bases between them. Germline V gene data show CDR1 as MNHEY and CDR2 as SVGAGI. The CDR3 covers 15 residues. The CDR3 here is CASSYLATTNSPLHF. CDR3 in DNA: TGTGCCAGCAGTTACCTCGCAACTACGAATTCACCCCTCCACTTT.

This CDR3 is CASRLAHGQGFSGTGELFF. The CDR3 bases are TGTGCAAGTCGCTTAGCGCACGGGCAGGGGTTTTCCGGAACCGGGGAGCTGTTTTTT. V and J are TRBV12-2 and TRBJ2-2; the table names TRBD1, a call not compared with the DNA. TRBV12-2 has pseudogene status. This CDR3 region has 19 residues.

A word on this clone: This sample includes further DNA sequences coding for the same CDR3. This chain connects TRBV11-2 to TRBJ2-3; TRBD1 or TRBD2 may be the D gene (5 bases each). Germline CDR1 SGHAT, CDR2 FQNNGV. The ends were cut back, 3 bases at V and 2 bases at J, with 9 bases in the middle. The CDR3 spans 14 residues. The CDR3 is CASSFEGLTDTQYF. CDR3 in DNA: TGTGCCAGCAGCTTTGAGGGGCTCACAGATACGCAGTATTTT.

In this sample, this clone turned up a few times. This chain connects TRBV5-1 to TRBJ1-3; D is unclear. V was pared by 1 base and J by 4 bases, with 9 bases between. The CDR3 covers 14 residues. Germline loops: CDR1 SGHRS, CDR2 YFSETQ. The CDR3 sequence: CASSLSGGGNTIYF. The CDR3 DNA is TGCGCCAGCAGCTTGTCAGGAGGCGGAAACACCATATATTTT.

This clone occurred a few times. The chain employs TRBV28 and TRBJ2-1; D may match TRBD1 or TRBD2 (5 bases each). Trimming removed 0 bases at V and 5 bases at J, with 17 bases between. The germline V gene encodes CDR1 MDHEN and CDR2 SYDVKM. The CDR3 loop spans 17 amino acids. The CDR3 bases are TGTGCCAGCAGTTTATGGACCCTAGTGGGACGAGACAATGAGCAGTTCTTC. Translation: CASSLWTLVGRDNEQFF.

This chain connects TRBV29-1 to TRBJ2-1; D is uncertain. CDR1 is SQVTM, CDR2 ANQGSEA, per germline. The length of the CDR3 is 14 residues. The ends were cut back, 0 bases at V and 0 bases at J, with 6 bases in the middle. CDR3 coding DNA: TGCAGCGTTGAAGAGGTTAGCTCCTACAATGAGCAGTTCTTC. Amino acids: CSVEEVSSYNEQFF.

The rearrangement joins TRBV28 to TRBJ2-7; D call uncertain. The germline gives CDR1 MDHEN, CDR2 SYDVKM. The CDR3 has 15 residues. Trimming took 7 bases from V and 2 from J, leaving 18 bases between them. The chain's CDR3 is CASTSVQDLAYEQYF. The CDR3 DNA reads TGTGCCAGCACCTCCGTTCAGGATCTCGCCTACGAGCAGTACTTC.

This rearrangement joins TRBV5-5 to TRBJ1-5, with TRBD1 matching over 10 bases. The germline CDR1 and CDR2 sequences are SGHKS and YYEKEE (reference sequence). V lost 0 bases, J lost 1 base, and 1 base stayed unmatched. The CDR3 is 16 residues long. As DNA, the CDR3 is TGTGCCAGCAGCTTGGAGGACAGGGGGAGCAATCAGCCCCAGCATTTT. Translated, it gives CASSLEDRGSNQPQHF.

This clone has just one count. The chain joins TRBV7-3 to TRBJ2-3; 7 nucleotides line up with TRBD1. Looked up from germline, CDR1 is SGHTA and CDR2 is FQGTGA. This CDR3 has 14 amino acids. The J segment lost 0 bases and the V segment lost 3 bases, leaving 0 bases of the junction unmatched. For the CDR3, the DNA is TGTGCCAGCAGCTTCAGGGGGAGCACAGATACGCAGTATTTT. Its protein product is CASSFRGSTDTQYF.

The genes are TRBV10-2 and TRBJ2-5, with D maybe TRBD1 (5 bases). Trimming shortened V by 0 bases and J by 6 bases, and 11 bases separated the two germline ends. Germline CDR1 is WSHSY and CDR2 is SAAADI. The CDR3 is made up of 14 amino acids. CDR3 bases: TGCGCCAGCAGTGAGTCGGGGCTATTGCAGACCCAGTACTTC. Encoded protein: CASSESGLLQTQYF.

The DNA for the CDR3 is TGTGCCAGCAGCTTAAGTGGGGGACCCGGCTACACCTTC. This codes for CASSLSGGPGYTF. The rearrangement uses TRBV7-3 and TRBJ1-2, with D perhaps TRBD1 (5 bases). The CDR3 runs to 13 residues. Germline lookup yields CDR1 SGHTA and CDR2 FQGTGA. Trimming removed 1 base from V and 8 bases from J, with 11 bases in between.

This clone was detected a few times. DNA of the CDR3: TGTGCCACCACCCCGGGACAGGGGGCTTTAGGTAGCAATCAGCCCCAGCATTTT. Its translation is CATTPGQGALGSNQPQHF. This rearrangement joins TRBV15 to TRBJ1-5, with 12 bases matching TRBD1. Germline-derived CDR1 and CDR2 are LNHNV and YYDKDF (reference sequence). V trimming: 7 bases; J trimming: 0 bases; junction bases outside the gene matches: 10. This CDR3 region has 18 residues.

Worth noting for this clone: Other DNA sequences in the sample encode the same CDR3. The chain recombines TRBV30 with TRBJ1-5; D not certain. V lost 0 bases and J lost 4, with 7 bases in between. The CDR3 has 13 amino acids. Germline-derived CDR1 and CDR2 are GTSNPN and SVGIG (reference sequence). The DNA for the CDR3 is TGTGCCTGGAGTGTAAGGCGTAATCAGCCCCAGCATTTT. Translation gives CAWSVRRNQPQHF.

The rearrangement links TRBV7-2 to TRBJ1-1; unclear D gene. Germline V CDR1 and CDR2: SGHTA, FQGNSA. The CDR3 is made up of 12 amino acids. Between the trimmed V and J ends, which lost 2 bases and 7 bases, there was a span of 8 bases. CDR3 sequence (DNA): TGTGCCAGCAGCTTACTCGGCGGTGAAGCTTTCTTT. This codes for CASSLLGGEAFF.

This clone was found once. The chain carries TRBV11-2 and TRBJ2-6; 8 bases are shared with TRBD2. V was pared by 5 bases and J by 1 base, with 7 bases of the junction left unmatched. The CDR3 consists of 17 residues. Germline-derived CDR1 and CDR2 are SGHAT and FQNNGV. The CDR3 reads CASSPGLVLSGANVLTF. Written as DNA, the CDR3 is TGTGCCAGCAGCCCGGGACTAGTACTTTCTGGGGCCAACGTCCTGACTTTC.

The chain recombines TRBV28 with TRBJ1-4; 9 nucleotides align to TRBD1. Germline CDR1 is MDHEN and CDR2 is SYDVKM. V dropped 4 bases and J dropped 9; count of bases not matched to a gene: 9. The CDR3 runs 15 residues. The CDR3 loop reads CASSSPGTGTKKLFF. CDR3 sequence (DNA): TGTGCCAGCAGTTCCCCCGGGACAGGGACGAAAAAACTGTTTTTT.

The chain carries TRBV30 and TRBJ1-6; no reliable D call. Trimming shortened V by 7 bases and J by 8 bases, and 12 bases separated the two germline ends. Germline loops: CDR1 GTSNPN, CDR2 SVGIG (reference sequence). This CDR3 region has 12 residues. The CDR3 protein is CASWTEDSPLHF. The CDR3 nucleotides read TGTGCCTCCTGGACGGAAGATTCACCCCTCCACTTT.

Details on this clone: This same CDR3 is encoded by further DNA sequences in the sample. The chain combines TRBV5-1 with TRBJ1-4, with no clear D. The CDR3 has 14 residues. V was shortened by 5 bases and J by 1 base, with 9 bases between the two germline ends. The germline CDR1 and CDR2 sequences are SGHRS and YFSETQ. CDR3 DNA: TGCGCCAGCAGAGAGGGAAGAACTAATGAAAAACTGTTTTTT. The encoded protein is CASREGRTNEKLFF. The full variable domain, completed using reference TRBV5-1 and TRBJ1-4, is KAGVTQTPRYLIKTRGQQVTLSCSPISGHRSVSWYQQTPGQGLQFLFEYFSETQRNKGNFPGRFSGRQFSNSRSEMNVSTLELGDSALYLCASREGRTNEKLFFGSGTQLSVL.